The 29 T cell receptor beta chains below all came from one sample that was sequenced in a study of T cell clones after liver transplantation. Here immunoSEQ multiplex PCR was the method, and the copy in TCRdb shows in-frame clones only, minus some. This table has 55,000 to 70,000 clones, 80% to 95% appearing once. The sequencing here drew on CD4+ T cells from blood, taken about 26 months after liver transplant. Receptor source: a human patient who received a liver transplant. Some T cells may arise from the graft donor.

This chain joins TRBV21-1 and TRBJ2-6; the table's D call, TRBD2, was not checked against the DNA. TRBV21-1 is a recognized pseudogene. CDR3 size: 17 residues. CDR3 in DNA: TGTGCCAGCAGCGGTCTAGCGGGGATGTCTGGGGCCAACGTCCTGACTTTC. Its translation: CASSGLAGMSGANVLTF.

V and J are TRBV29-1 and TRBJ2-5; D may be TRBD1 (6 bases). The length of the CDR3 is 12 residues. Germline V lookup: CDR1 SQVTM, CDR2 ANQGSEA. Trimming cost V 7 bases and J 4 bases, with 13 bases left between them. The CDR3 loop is CSGSGEGETQYF. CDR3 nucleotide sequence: TGCAGCGGCTCAGGGGAAGGAGAGACCCAGTACTTC. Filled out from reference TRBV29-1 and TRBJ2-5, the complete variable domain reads SAVISQKPSRDICQRGTSLTIQCQVDSQVTMMFWYRQQPGQSLTLIATANQGSEATYESGFVIDKFPISRPNLTFSTLTVSNMSPEDSSIYLCSGSGEGETQYFGPGTRLLVL.

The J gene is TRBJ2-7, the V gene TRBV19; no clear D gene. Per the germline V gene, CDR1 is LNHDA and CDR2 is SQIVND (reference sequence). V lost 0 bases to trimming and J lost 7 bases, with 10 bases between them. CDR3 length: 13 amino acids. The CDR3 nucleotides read TGTGCCAGTAGTATAGAAGGGATTGGTGAGCAGTACTTC. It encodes CASSIEGIGEQYF.

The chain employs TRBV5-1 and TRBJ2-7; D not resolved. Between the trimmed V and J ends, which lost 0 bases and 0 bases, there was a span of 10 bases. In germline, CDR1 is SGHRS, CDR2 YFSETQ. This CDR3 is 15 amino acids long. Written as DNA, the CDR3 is TGCGCCAGCAGCTTGGATTGGAGTAGCTCCTACGAGCAGTACTTC. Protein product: CASSLDWSSSYEQYF.

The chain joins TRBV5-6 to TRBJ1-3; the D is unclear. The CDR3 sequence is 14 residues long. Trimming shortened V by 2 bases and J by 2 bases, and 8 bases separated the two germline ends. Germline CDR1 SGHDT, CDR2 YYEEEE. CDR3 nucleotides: TGTGCCAGCAGCTTTGGGCAGGCTGGAAACACCATATATTTT. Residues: CASSFGQAGNTIYF.

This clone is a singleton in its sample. Here the CDR3 DNA reads TGTGCCAGCAGTCCCGACATGTTCGGTCAGCCCCAGCATTTT. Protein: CASSPDMFGQPQHF. The V and J genes are TRBV9 and TRBJ1-5; D ambiguous. With 5 bases removed from V and 6 bases from J, the gap between germline ends came to 15 bases. The CDR3 runs to 14 residues. Germline CDR1 and CDR2: SGDLS and YYNGEE.

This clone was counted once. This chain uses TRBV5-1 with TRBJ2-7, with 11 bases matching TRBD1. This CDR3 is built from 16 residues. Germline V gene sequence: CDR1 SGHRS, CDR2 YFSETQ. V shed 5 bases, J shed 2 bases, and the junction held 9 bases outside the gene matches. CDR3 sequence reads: CASSDAPGQGAYEQYF. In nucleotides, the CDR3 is TGCGCCAGCAGTGACGCTCCGGGACAGGGGGCCTACGAGCAGTACTTC. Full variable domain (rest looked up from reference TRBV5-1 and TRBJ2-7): KAGVTQTPRYLIKTRGQQVTLSCSPISGHRSVSWYQQTPGQGLQFLFEYFSETQRNKGNFPGRFSGRQFSNSRSEMNVSTLELGDSALYLCASSDAPGQGAYEQYFGPGTRLTVT.

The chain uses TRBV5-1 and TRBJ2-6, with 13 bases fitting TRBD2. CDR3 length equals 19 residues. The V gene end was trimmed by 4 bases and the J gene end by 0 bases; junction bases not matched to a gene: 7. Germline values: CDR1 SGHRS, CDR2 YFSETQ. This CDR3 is CASSAGLAGMHSGANVLTF. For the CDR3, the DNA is TGCGCCAGCAGCGCGGGACTAGCGGGGATGCACTCTGGGGCCAACGTCCTGACTTTC.

The CDR3 sequence: CASTPKSEEKNNEQFF. In DNA, the CDR3 is TGTGCCAGTACCCCCAAATCGGAGGAGAAGAACAATGAGCAGTTCTTC. The gene calls are TRBV19 and TRBJ2-1; D perhaps matches TRBD2 (5 bases). The CDR3 is made up of 16 amino acids. Germline lookup yields CDR1 LNHDA and CDR2 SQIVND (reference sequence). The V end lost 7 bases, the J end lost 5 bases, and 21 bases lay between the germline ends.

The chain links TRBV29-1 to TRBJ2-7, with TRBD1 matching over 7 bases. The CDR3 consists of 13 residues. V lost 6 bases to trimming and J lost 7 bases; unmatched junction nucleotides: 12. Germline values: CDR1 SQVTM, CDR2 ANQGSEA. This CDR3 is CSVGLRTGGEQYF. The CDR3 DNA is TGCAGCGTCGGTCTCCGGACAGGTGGAGAGCAGTACTTC.

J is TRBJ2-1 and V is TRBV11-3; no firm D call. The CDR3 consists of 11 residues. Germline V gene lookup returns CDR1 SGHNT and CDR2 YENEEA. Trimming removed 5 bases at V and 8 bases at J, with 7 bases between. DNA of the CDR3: TGTGCCAGCAGCCCCCAGGATGAGCAGTTCTTC. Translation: CASSPQDEQFF.

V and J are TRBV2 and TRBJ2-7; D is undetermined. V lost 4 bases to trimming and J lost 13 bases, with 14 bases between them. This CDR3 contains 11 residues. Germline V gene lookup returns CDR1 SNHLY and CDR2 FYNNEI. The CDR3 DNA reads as TGTGCCAGCAGTGTGACGGAATATAACTACTTC. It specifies CASSVTEYNYF.

In DNA, the CDR3 is TGCGCCAGCAGCCAGGGGGCGGGGAGCACAGATACGCAGTATTTT. This gives the protein CASSQGAGSTDTQYF. V usage is TRBV5-1 and J usage is TRBJ2-3, with 8 bases lining up with TRBD1. The CDR3 consists of 15 residues. Germline lookup yields CDR1 SGHRS and CDR2 YFSETQ. V shed 4 bases, J shed 0 bases, and the junction held 4 bases outside the gene matches. The full variable domain, with the rest looked up from reference TRBV5-1 and TRBJ2-3, is KAGVTQTPRYLIKTRGQQVTLSCSPISGHRSVSWYQQTPGQGLQFLFEYFSETQRNKGNFPGRFSGRQFSNSRSEMNVSTLELGDSALYLCASSQGAGSTDTQYFGPGTRLTVL.

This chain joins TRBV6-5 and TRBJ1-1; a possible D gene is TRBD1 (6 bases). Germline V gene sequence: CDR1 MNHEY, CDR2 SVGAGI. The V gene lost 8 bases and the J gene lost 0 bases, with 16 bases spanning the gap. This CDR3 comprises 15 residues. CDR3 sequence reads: CASSEGGRLNTEAFF. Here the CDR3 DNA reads TGTGCCAGCTCCGAGGGGGGGAGATTGAACACTGAAGCTTTCTTT.

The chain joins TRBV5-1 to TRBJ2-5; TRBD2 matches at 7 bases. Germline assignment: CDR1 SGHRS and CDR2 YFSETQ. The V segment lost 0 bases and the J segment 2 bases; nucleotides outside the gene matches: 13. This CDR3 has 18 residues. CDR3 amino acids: CASSLGIAGGGSQETQYF. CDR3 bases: TGCGCCAGCAGCTTGGGGATAGCGGGCGGTGGGAGTCAAGAGACCCAGTACTTC.

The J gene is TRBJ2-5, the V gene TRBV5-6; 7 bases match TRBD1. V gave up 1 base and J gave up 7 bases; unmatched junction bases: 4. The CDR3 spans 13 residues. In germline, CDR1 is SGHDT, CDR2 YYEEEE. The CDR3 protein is CASSLTGVGTQYF. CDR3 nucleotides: TGTGCCAGCAGCTTGACAGGGGTGGGGACCCAGTACTTC.

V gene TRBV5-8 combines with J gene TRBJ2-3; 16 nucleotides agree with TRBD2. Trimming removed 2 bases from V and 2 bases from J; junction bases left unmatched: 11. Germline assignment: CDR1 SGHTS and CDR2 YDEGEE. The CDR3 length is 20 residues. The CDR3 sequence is CASSFGTSGRATVFTDTQYF. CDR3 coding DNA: TGTGCCAGCAGCTTTGGGACTAGCGGGAGGGCCACTGTTTTCACAGATACGCAGTATTTT.

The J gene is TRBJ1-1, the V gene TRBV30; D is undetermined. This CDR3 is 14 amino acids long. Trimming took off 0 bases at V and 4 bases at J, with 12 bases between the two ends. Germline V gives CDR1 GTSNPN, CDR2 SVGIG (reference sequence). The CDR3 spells CAWSVEVRGTEAFF. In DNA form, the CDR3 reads TGTGCCTGGAGTGTCGAAGTCCGGGGCACTGAAGCTTTCTTT. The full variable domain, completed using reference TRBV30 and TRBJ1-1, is SQTIHQWPATLVQPVGSPLSLECTVEGTSNPNLYWYRQAAGRGLQLLFYSVGIGQISSEVPQNLSASRPQDRQFILSSKKLLLSDSGFYLCAWSVEVRGTEAFFGQGTRLTVV.

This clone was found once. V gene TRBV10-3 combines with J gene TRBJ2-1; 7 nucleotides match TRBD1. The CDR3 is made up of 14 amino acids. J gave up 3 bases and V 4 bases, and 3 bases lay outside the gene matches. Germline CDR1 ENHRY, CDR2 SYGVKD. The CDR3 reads CAISVGDSYNEQFF. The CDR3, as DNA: TGTGCCATCAGTGTAGGGGACAGCTACAATGAGCAGTTCTTC.

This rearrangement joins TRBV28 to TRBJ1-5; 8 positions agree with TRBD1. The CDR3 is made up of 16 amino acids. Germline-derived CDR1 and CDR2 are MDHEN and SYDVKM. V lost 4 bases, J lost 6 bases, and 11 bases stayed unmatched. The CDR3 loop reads CASSSIGTGVGQPQHF. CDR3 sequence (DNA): TGTGCCAGCAGTTCCATTGGGACAGGAGTCGGTCAGCCCCAGCATTTT. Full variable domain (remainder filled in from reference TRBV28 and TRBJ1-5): DVKVTQSSRYLVKRTGEKVFLECVQDMDHENMFWYRQDPGLGLRLIYFSYDVKMKEKGDIPEGYSVSREKKERFSLILESASTNQTSMYLCASSSIGTGVGQPQHFGDGTRLSIL.

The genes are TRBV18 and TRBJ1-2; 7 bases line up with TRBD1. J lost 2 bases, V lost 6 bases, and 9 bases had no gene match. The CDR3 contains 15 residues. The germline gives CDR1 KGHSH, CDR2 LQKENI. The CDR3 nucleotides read TGTGCCAGCTCGCCTGTCGGACAGGCGAACTATGGCTACACCTTC. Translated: CASSPVGQANYGYTF.

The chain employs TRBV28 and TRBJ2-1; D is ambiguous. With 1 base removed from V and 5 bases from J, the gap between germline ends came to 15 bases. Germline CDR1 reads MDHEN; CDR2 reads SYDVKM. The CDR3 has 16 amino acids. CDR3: CASSLFLATLNNEQFF. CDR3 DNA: TGTGCCAGCAGTTTATTTTTGGCCACCCTTAACAATGAGCAGTTCTTC.

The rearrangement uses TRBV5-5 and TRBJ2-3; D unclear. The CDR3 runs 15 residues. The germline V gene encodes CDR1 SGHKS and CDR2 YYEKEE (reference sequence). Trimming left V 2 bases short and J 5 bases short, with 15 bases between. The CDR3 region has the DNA TGTGCCAGCAGCTTCGCGTCCCCCCCGGGAGATACGCAGTATTTT. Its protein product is CASSFASPPGDTQYF.

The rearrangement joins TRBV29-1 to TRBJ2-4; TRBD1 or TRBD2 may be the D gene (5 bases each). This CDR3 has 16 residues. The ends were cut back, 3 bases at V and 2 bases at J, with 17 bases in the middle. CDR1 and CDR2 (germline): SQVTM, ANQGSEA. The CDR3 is CSVEQGVRGSKNIQYF. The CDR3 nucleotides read TGCAGCGTTGAGCAAGGGGTTCGCGGGTCCAAAAACATTCAGTACTTC.

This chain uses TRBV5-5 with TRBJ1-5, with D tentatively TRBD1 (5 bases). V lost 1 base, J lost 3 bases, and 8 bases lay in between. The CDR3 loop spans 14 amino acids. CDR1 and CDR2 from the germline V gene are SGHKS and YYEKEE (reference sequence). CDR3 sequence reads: CASSLQQDNQPQHF. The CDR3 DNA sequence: TGTGCCAGCAGCTTGCAACAGGACAATCAGCCCCAGCATTTT. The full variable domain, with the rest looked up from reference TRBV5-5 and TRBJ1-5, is DAGVTQSPTHLIKTRGQQVTLRCSPISGHKSVSWYQQVLGQGPQFIFQYYEKEERGRGNFPDRFSARQFPNYSSELNVNALLLGDSALYLCASSLQQDNQPQHFGDGTRLSIL.

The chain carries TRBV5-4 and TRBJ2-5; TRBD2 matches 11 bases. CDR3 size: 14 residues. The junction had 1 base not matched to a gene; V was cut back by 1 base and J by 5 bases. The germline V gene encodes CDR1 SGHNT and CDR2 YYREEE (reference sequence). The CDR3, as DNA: TGTGCCAGCAGCTTGACTAGCGGGAGTGAGACCCAGTACTTC. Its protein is CASSLTSGSETQYF. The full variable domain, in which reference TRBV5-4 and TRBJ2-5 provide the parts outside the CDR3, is ETGVTQSPTHLIKTRGQQVTLRCSSQSGHNTVSWYQQALGQGPQFIFQYYREEENGRGNFPPRFSGLQFPNYSSELNVNALELDDSALYLCASSLTSGSETQYFGPGTRLLVL.

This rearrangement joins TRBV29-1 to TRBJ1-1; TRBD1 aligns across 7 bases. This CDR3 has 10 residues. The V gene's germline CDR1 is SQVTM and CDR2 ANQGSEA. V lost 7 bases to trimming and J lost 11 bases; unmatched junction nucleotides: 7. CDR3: CSATGSQAFF. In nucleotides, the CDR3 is TGCAGCGCGACAGGGTCCCAGGCTTTCTTT.

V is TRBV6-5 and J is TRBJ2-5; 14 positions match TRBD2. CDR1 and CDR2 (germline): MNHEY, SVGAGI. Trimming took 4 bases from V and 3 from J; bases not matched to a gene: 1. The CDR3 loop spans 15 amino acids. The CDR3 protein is CASSLGLAGEETQYF. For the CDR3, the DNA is TGTGCCAGCAGTTTGGGACTAGCGGGAGAAGAGACCCAGTACTTC.

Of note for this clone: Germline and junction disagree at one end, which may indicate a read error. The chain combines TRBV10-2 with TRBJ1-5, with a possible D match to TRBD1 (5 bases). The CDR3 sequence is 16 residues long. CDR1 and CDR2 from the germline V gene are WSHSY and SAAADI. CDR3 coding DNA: TGCGCCAGCAGTCAGTCGGGACCCTGGGGCAATCAGCCCCAGCATTTT. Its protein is CASSQSGPWGNQPQHF.